This T cell receptor beta chain was sequenced during a study of T cell repertoires in cytomegalovirus infection. General study findings and limits: Adding up the frequency of public TCR beta families identified people who carried CMV plus the relevant HLA.

V was shortened by 1 base and J by 1 base, with 9 bases between the two germline ends. There are 15 residues in the CDR3. Germline V gene lookup returns CDR1 SGHRS and CDR2 YFSETQ. In its sample, this clonotype was seen many times. Its specificity is unknown. TCRdb reprocessed the reads with MiXCR, giving one entry per CDR3 protein. The sample holds some 220,000 distinct CDR3 sequences; 6.5% are singletons and the top ten take roughly 6%. Input material: PBMCs. This chain joins TRBV5-1 and TRBJ2-1, with D tentatively TRBD2 (5 bases). This sequence was found in a human donor in good health (CMV status not recorded). Some clones in this sample may be carry-over from other donors' samples. In DNA, the CDR3 is TGCGCCAGCAGCTTGTCCAGGACTTCCTACAATGAGCAGTTCTTC. This encodes CASSLSRTSYNEQFF.